The rows below give T cell receptor beta chains drawn from one sample of a study of blood T cell repertoires in COVID-19. The protocol was immunoSEQ multiplex PCR, while the TCRdb copy is restricted to in-frame clones and leaves out a portion. The table lists more than 200,000 clones, 84% of them singletons, with less than 5% in the top ten. The sample consisted of peripheral blood. The source is a man aged 55-75 years with acute or convalescent COVID-19. CDR3s include the opening cysteine and the closing phenylalanine or tryptophan. A D gene is named only where the DNA matches it firmly. A clone size is listed for some rows: how often the clone was seen (once, few, many), or a class if it is expanded.

.	TRBV19	TRBJ1-3	.	CASSNLGGSGNTIYF	TGTGCCAGTAGCAACCTCGGAGGCTCTGGAAACACCATATATTTT
.	TRBV10-3	TRBJ1-5	.	CAISPQGSNQPQHF	TGTGCCATCAGTCCCCAGGGGAGCAATCAGCCCCAGCATTTT
TRBD1	TRBV5-8	TRBJ1-4	.	CASSSTGGLYEKLFF	TGTGCCAGCAGCTCTACAGGGGGCCTTTATGAAAAACTGTTTTTT
.	TRBV5-1	TRBJ1-3	.	CASSPLTGDFSGNTIYF	TGCGCCAGCAGCCCACTGACAGGCGACTTCTCTGGAAACACCATATATTTT
.	TRBV27	TRBJ1-5	.	CASSRGREATPQHF	TGTGCCAGCAGTCGGGGCAGGGAGGCCACCCCCCAGCATTTT
TRBD1	TRBV18	TRBJ1-5	.	CASSLQLTGDQPQHF	TGTGCCAGCTCACTACAATTAACAGGGGACCAGCCCCAGCATTTT
TRBD2	TRBV10-2	TRBJ2-1	.	CATSSASGVYNEQFF	TGCGCCACGAGCTCAGCTAGCGGGGTCTACAATGAGCAGTTCTTC
TRBD1	TRBV2	TRBJ2-7	.	CASSAGQGNYEQYF	TGTGCCAGCAGTGCGGGACAGGGAAACTACGAGCAGTACTTC
TRBD2	TRBV7-8	TRBJ2-2	.	CASSFGTMGTGELFF	TGTGCCAGCAGCTTCGGGACTATGGGCACCGGGGAGCTGTTTTTT
.	TRBV18	TRBJ1-1	.	CASSPPIQVGAFF	TGTGCCAGCTCTCCTCCGATCCAGGTGGGAGCTTTCTTT
.	TRBV5-1	TRBJ2-7	.	CASSLADRRVGKQYF	TGCGCCAGCAGCTTGGCCGACAGGCGAGTTGGCAAGCAGTACTTC
TRBD2	TRBV10-3	TRBJ2-7	.	CAMRPSGTSGNEQYF	TGTGCCATGCGGCCTAGCGGCACCTCCGGGAACGAGCAGTACTTC
.	TRBV4-2	TRBJ2-7	.	CASSQVPGLSYEQYF	TGTGCCAGCAGCCAAGTACCGGGACTTTCCTACGAGCAGTACTTC
TRBD1	TRBV18	TRBJ2-7	.	CASSPSGTGLGEQYF	TGTGCCAGCTCACCCTCCGGGACAGGGCTAGGCGAGCAGTACTTC
.	TRBV19	TRBJ1-1	few	CASRWGHVNTEAFF	TGTGCCAGCCGCTGGGGACACGTGAACACTGAAGCTTTCTTT
.	TRBV5-5	TRBJ2-7	.	CASSLTGSYEQYF	TGTGCCAGCAGTTTGACCGGGAGCTACGAGCAGTACTTC
.	TRBV28	TRBJ2-1	.	CASKNSGTSENNEQFF	TGTGCCAGCAAAAACTCCGGGACTTCGGAGAACAATGAGCAGTTCTTC
.	TRBV6-2/TRBV6-3	TRBJ2-1	.	CASSPGFEQFF	TGTGCCAGCAGTCCCGGGTTTGAGCAGTTCTTC
TRBD1	TRBV4-1	TRBJ1-5	.	CASSQDRDQPQHF	TGCGCCAGCAGCCAGGACAGGGATCAGCCCCAGCATTTT
TRBD1	TRBV5-1	TRBJ1-1	.	CASSLGIGTGNTEAFF	TGCGCCAGCAGCTTGGGTATCGGGACAGGGAACACTGAAGCTTTCTTT
.	TRBV6-8	TRBJ1-5	.	CASSYSRGGRGNQPQHF	TGTGCCAGCAGTTACTCGAGGGGGGGGCGCGGGAATCAGCCCCAGCATTTT
.	TRBV28	TRBJ1-5	.	CASSFRGRQPQHF	TGTGCCAGCAGTTTCAGGGGTCGACAGCCCCAGCATTTT
.	TRBV1	TRBJ1-5	.	CTSSQVGGEGTKQPQHF	TGCACCAGCAGCCAAGTAGGGGGGGAGGGGACAAAGCAGCCCCAGCATTTT
.	TRBV5-1	TRBJ2-7	.	CASRPDNSYEQYF	TGCGCCAGCCGACCGGACAACTCCTACGAGCAGTACTTC
.	TRBV6-2/TRBV6-3	TRBJ2-7	.	CASSDAHTRDSYEQYF	TGTGCCAGCAGTGACGCACATACTAGAGACTCCTACGAGCAGTACTTC
TRBD1	TRBV9	TRBJ2-7	.	CASSVGGQESYEQYF	TGTGCCAGCAGCGTTGGGGGACAGGAATCCTACGAGCAGTACTTC
.	TRBV11-2	TRBJ2-3	.	CASSPSTDTQYF	TGTGCCAGCAGTCCTAGCACAGATACGCAGTATTTT
TRBD2	TRBV30	TRBJ2-7	.	CAWSVRGLAGSEQYF	TGTGCCTGGAGTGTAAGGGGACTAGCGGGGTCCGAGCAGTACTTC
.	TRBV4-3	TRBJ2-1	few	CASSQEGGLSSYNEQFF	TGCGCCAGCAGCCAAGAAGGAGGCCTCAGCTCCTACAATGAGCAGTTCTTC
TRBD2	TRBV5-1	TRBJ2-1	.	CASSSGGSGEQFF	TGCGCCAGCAGCTCGGGAGGTTCCGGGGAGCAGTTCTTC
TRBD1	TRBV2	TRBJ2-7	once	CASSIPGTGDEQYF	TGTGCCAGCAGTATTCCCGGGACAGGGGACGAGCAGTACTTC
.	TRBV6-5	TRBJ2-5	.	CASSYSQGKTQYF	TGTGCCAGCAGTTACTCTCAGGGAAAGACCCAGTACTTC
TRBD2	TRBV7-2	TRBJ2-3	.	CASSMTSGSVADTQYF	TGTGCCAGCAGCATGACTAGCGGGAGCGTAGCAGATACGCAGTATTTT
TRBD1	TRBV6-2/TRBV6-3	TRBJ1-1	.	CASSRGTGGPKATEAFF	TGTGCCAGCAGCCGAGGGACAGGTGGACCGAAGGCTACTGAAGCTTTCTTT